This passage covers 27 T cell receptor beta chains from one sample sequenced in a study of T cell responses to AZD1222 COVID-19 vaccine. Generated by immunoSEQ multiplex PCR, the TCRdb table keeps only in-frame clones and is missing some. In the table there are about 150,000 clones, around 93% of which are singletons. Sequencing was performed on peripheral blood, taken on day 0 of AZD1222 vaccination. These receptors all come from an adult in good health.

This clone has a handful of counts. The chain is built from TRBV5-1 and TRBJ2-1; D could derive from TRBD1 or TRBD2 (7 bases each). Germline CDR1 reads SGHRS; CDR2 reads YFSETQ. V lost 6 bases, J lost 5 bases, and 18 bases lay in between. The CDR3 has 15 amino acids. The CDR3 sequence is CASTEGAGADNEQFF. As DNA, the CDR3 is TGCGCCAGCACAGAGGGGGCGGGGGCCGACAATGAGCAGTTCTTC.

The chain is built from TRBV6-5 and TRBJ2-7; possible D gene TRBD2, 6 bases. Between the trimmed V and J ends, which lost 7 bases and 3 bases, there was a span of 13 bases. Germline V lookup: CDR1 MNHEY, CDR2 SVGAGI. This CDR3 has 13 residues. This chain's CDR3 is CASTPGSLYEQYF. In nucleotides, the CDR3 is TGTGCCAGCACCCCCGGGAGTCTCTACGAGCAGTACTTC.

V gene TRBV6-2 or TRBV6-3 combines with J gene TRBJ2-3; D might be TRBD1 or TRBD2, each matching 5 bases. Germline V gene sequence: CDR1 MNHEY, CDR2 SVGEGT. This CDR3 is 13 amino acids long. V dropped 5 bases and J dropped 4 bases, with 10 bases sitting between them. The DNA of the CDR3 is TGTGCCAGCAGTATCCTGGGGGCAGATACGCAGTATTTT. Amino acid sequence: CASSILGADTQYF.

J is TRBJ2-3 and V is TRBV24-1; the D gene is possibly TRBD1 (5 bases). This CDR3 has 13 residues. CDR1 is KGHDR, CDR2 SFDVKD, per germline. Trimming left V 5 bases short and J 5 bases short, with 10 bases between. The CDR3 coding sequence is TGTGCCACCAGTGGTGGGGCAGGAGATACGCAGTATTTT. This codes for CATSGGAGDTQYF.

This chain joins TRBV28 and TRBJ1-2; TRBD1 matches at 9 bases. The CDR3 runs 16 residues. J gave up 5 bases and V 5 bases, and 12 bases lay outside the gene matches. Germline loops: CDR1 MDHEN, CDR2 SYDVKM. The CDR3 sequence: CASSLGGQGSGYGYTF. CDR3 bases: TGTGCCAGCAGTCTAGGCGGACAGGGGTCCGGGTATGGCTACACCTTC.

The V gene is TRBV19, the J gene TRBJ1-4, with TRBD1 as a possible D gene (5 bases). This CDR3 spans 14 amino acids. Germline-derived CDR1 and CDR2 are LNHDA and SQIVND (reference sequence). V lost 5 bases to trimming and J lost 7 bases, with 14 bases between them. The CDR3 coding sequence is TGTGCCAGTAGTTCTCAGGTCGGGGGTGAAAAACTGTTTTTT. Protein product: CASSSQVGGEKLFF.

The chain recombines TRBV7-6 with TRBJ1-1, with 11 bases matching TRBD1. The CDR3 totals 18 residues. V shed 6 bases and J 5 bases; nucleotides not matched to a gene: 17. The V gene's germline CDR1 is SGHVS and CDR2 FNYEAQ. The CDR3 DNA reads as TGTGCCAGCAGTCCAAGGACAGGGGGCAGGTCACAGGGGACTGAAGCTTTCTTT. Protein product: CASSPRTGGRSQGTEAFF.

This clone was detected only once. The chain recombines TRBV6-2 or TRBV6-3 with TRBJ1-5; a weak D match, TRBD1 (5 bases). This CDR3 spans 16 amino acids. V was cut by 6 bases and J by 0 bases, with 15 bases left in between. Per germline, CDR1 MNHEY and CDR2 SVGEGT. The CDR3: CASSEQGILSNQPQHF. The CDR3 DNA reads TGTGCCAGCAGCGAGCAGGGAATCCTTAGCAATCAGCCCCAGCATTTT.

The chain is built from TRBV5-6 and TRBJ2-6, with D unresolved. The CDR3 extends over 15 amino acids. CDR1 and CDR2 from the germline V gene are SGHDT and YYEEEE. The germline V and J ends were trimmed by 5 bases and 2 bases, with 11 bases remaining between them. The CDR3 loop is CASRYGIAGANVLTF. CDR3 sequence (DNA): TGTGCCAGCAGATACGGAATTGCTGGGGCCAACGTCCTGACTTTC. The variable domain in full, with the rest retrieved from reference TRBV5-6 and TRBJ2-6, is DAGVTQSPTHLIKTRGQQVTLRCSPKSGHDTVSWYQQALGQGPQFIFQYYEEEERQRGNFPDRFSGHQFPNYSSELNVNALLLGDSALYLCASRYGIAGANVLTFGAGSRLTVL.

In DNA, the CDR3 is TGTGCCAGCAGCCCCCATCACCCCCCCGTCACCGGGGAGCTGTTTTTT. This codes for CASSPHHPPVTGELFF. The genes are TRBV14 and TRBJ2-2; D gene unclear. Germline V gene sequence: CDR1 SGHDN, CDR2 FVKESK. CDR3 length: 16 residues. The V and J ends lost 4 bases and 4 bases respectively, with 16 bases between them.

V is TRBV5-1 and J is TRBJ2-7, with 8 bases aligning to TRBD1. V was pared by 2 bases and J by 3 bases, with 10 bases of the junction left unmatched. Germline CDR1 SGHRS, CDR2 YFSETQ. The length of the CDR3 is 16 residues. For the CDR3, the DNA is TGCGCCAGCAGCTTTAGCGCCGGGACAGGTCTCTACGAGCAGTACTTC. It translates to CASSFSAGTGLYEQYF.

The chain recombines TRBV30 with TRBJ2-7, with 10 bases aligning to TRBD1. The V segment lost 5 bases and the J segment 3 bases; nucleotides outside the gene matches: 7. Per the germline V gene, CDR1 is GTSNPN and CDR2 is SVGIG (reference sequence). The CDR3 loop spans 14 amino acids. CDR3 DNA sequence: TGTGCCTGGCGGGACAGGGGATCGATCTACGAGCAGTACTTC. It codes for CAWRDRGSIYEQYF.

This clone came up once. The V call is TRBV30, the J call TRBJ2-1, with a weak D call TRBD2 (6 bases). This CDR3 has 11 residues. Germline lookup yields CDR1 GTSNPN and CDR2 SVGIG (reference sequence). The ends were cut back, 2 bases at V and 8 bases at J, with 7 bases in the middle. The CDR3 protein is CAWSRGYEQFF. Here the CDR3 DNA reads TGTGCCTGGAGTCGGGGGTATGAGCAGTTCTTC.

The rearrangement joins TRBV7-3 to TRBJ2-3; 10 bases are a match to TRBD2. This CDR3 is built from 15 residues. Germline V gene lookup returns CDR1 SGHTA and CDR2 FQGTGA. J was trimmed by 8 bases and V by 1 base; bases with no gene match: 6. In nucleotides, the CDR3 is TGTGCCAGCAGCTTAAGCTGGCTAGCGGGAGCTACGCAGTATTTT. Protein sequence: CASSLSWLAGATQYF.

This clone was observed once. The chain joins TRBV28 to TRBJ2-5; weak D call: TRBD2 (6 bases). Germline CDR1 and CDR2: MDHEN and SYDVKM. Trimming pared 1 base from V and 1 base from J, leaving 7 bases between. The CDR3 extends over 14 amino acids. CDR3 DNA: TGTGCCAGCAGTTTATTGCGGGGCCAAGAGACCCAGTACTTC. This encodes CASSLLRGQETQYF.

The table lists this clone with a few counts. The CDR3 sequence is CASSQWWGIGRAPYEQYF. Here the CDR3 DNA reads TGCGCCAGCAGTCAATGGTGGGGCATAGGGAGGGCCCCCTACGAGCAGTACTTC. The chain couples TRBV23-1 to TRBJ2-7, with TRBD2 matching 7 bases. TRBV23-1 has ORF status, its function being uncertain. With 1 base clipped from V and 2 bases from J, the junction kept 14 bases outside the gene matches. There are 18 residues in the CDR3.

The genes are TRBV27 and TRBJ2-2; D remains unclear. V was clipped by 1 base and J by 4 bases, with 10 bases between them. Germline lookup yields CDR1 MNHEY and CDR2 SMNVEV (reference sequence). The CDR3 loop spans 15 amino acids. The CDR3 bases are TGTGCCAGCAGTTTATTGGGTGGGTTCACCGGGGAGCTGTTTTTT. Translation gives CASSLLGGFTGELFF.

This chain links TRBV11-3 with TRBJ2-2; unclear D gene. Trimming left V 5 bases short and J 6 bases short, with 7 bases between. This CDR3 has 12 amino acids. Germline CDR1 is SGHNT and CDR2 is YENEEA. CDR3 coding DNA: TGTGCCAGCAGCCCCCAAGCCGGGGAGCTGTTTTTT. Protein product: CASSPQAGELFF.

DNA of the CDR3: TGTGCCAGCAGCTTGGAAGGGGGTAGCACAGATACGCAGTATTTT. As protein: CASSLEGGSTDTQYF. The chain couples TRBV11-1 to TRBJ2-3; possible D gene TRBD1, 6 bases. With 3 bases removed from V and 0 bases from J, the gap between germline ends came to 10 bases. CDR3 length equals 15 residues. Germline V gene lookup returns CDR1 SGHAT and CDR2 FQDESV (reference sequence).

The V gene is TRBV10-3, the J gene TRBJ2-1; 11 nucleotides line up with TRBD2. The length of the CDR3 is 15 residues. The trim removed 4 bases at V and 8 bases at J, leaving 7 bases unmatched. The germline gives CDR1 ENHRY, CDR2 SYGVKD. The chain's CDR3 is CAISGAGTSGDEQFF. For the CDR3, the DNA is TGTGCCATCAGTGGCGCCGGGACTAGCGGCGATGAGCAGTTCTTC.

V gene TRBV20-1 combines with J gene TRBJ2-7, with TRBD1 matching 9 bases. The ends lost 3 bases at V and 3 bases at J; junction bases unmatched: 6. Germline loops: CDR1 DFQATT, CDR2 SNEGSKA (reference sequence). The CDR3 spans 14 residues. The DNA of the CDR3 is TGCAGTGCTAGTACGGGACAGGGACGCTACGAGCAGTACTTC. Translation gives CSASTGQGRYEQYF.

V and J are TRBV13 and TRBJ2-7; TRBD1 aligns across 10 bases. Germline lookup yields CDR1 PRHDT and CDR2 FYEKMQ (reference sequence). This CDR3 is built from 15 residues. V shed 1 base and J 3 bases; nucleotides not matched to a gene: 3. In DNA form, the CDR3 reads TGTGCCAGCAGCTTAGAGGGACAGGGGAACTACGAGCAGTACTTC. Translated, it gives CASSLEGQGNYEQYF.

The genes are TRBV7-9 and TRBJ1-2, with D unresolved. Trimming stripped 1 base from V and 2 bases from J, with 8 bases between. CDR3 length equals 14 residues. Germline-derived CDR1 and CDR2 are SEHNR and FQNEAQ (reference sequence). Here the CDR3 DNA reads TGTGCCAGCAGCTTAGGACACTCAAACTATGGCTACACCTTC. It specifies CASSLGHSNYGYTF.

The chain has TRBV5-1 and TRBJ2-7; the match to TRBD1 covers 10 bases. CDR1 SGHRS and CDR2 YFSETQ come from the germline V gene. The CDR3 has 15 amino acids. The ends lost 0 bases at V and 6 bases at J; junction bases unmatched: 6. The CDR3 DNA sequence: TGCGCCAGCAGCTTGGCCGGGACAGGGGTCGGCGAGCAGTACTTC. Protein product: CASSLAGTGVGEQYF.

CDR3 DNA: TGTGCCAGCAGCTTGGGAACAGGGGATAATGAAAAACTGTTTTTT. This translates into CASSLGTGDNEKLFF. The J gene is TRBJ1-4, the V gene TRBV5-8; 7 positions agree with TRBD1. J gave up 4 bases and V 0 bases, and 3 bases lay outside the gene matches. This CDR3 is 15 amino acids long. Germline V gene sequence: CDR1 SGHTS, CDR2 YDEGEE.

The CDR3: CASSQVEGTEAFF. CDR3 sequence (DNA): TGTGCCAGCAGCCAAGTTGAGGGTACTGAAGCTTTCTTT. The chain has TRBV3-1 (or the pseudogene TRBV3-2) and TRBJ1-1; D remains ambiguous. The CDR3 length is 13 residues. V lost 1 base, J lost 5 bases, and 8 bases lay in between. Germline assignment: CDR1 LGHDT and CDR2 YNNKEL (reference sequence).

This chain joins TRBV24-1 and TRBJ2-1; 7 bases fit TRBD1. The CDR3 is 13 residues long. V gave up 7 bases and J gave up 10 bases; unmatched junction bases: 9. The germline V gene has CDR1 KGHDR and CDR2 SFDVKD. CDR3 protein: CATRDRDNPEQFF. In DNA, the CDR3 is TGTGCCACCAGAGACAGGGACAATCCCGAGCAGTTCTTC.